This T cell receptor beta chain was recorded in a study of T cell responses to AZD1222 COVID-19 vaccine. Study results and caveats: Seropositive AZD1222 recipients at baseline numbered only five or six.

The assay was immunoSEQ multiplex PCR, and TCRdb's table has in-frame clones only and misses some. The sample holds 65,000 to 95,000 clones, more than 70% seen once. The germline V gene encodes CDR1 KGHSH and CDR2 LQKENI. V dropped 4 bases and J dropped 0 bases, with 10 bases sitting between them. The CDR3 is 16 amino acids. Concerning this clone itself: Its antigen is not identified.

The V call is TRBV18, the J call TRBJ1-6; D is possibly TRBD1 (5 bases). This TCR derives from an adult in good health. The sequenced sample was peripheral blood, obtained on day 0 of AZD1222 vaccination. CDR3 nucleotide sequence: TGTGCCAGCTCACAGGGACCTAGCTCCTATAATTCACCCCTCCACTTT. Translated: CASSQGPSSYNSPLHF. The whole variable domain, filled in from reference TRBV18 and TRBJ1-6, reads NAGVMQNPRHLVRRRGQEARLRCSPMKGHSHVYWYRQLPEEGLKFMVYLQKENIIDESGMPKERFSAEFPKEGPSILRIQQVVRGDSAAYFCASSQGPSSYNSPLHFGNGTRLTVT.